The clone carrying this TCR beta chain was seen many times. The source of the sample is a study of T-cell reconstitution after alpha-beta-depleted transplantation in children. Using unique molecular identifiers, the investigators prepared the TCRbeta library. Each CDR3 protein gets one entry after TCRdb re-called the PCR reads with MiXCR. The table lists almost 500,000 distinct CDR3 sequences, about an eighth of them singletons. Looked up from germline, CDR1 is DFQATT and CDR2 is SNEGSKA (reference sequence). V gave up 5 bases and J gave up 6 bases; unmatched junction bases: 11. CDR3 length: 16 residues.

The chain is built from TRBV20-1 and TRBJ2-3, with 13 bases fitting TRBD2. The TCR comes from a human donor who donated a stem cell graft to a child with combined immunodeficiency. The sample here was PBMCs from the stem cell graft donor, taken from the stem cell graft. CDR3 residues: CSADRTSGRDGDTQYF. In DNA form, the CDR3 reads TGCAGTGCTGATCGGACTAGCGGGAGAGATGGGGATACGCAGTATTTT.